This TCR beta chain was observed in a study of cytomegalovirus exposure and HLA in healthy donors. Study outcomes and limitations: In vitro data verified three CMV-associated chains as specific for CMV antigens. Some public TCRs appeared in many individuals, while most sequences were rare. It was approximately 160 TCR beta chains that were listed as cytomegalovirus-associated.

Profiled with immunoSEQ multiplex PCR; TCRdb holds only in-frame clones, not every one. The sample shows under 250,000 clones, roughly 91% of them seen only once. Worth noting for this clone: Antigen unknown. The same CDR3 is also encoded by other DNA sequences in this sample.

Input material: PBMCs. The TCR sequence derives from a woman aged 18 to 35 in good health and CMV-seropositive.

The DNA of the CDR3 is TGCGCCAGCAGCCTCGACAGGGGGAACACTGAAGCTTTCTTT. It specifies CASSLDRGNTEAFF. The chain joins TRBV4-1 to TRBJ1-1; 8 bases align to TRBD1. The CDR3 contains 14 residues. CDR1 is MGHRA, CDR2 YSYEKL, per germline. The ends lost 4 bases at V and 1 base at J; junction bases unmatched: 2.